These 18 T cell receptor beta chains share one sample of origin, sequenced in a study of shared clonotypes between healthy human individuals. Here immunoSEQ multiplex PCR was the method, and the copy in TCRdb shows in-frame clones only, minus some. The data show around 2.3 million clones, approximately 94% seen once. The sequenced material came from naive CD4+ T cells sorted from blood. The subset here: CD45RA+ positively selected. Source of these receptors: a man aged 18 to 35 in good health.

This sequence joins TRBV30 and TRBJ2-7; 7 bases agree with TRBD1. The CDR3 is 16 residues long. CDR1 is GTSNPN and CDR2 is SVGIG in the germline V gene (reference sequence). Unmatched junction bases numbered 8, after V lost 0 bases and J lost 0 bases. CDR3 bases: TGTGCCTGGAGTGTCCTAAGGACAGGCATCTCCTACGAGCAGTACTTC. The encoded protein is CAWSVLRTGISYEQYF.

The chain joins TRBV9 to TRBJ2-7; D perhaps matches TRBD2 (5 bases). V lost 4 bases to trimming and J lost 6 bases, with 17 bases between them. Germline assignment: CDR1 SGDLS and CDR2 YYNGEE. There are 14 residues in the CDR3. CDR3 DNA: TGTGCCAGCAGCAAAGGACTCAAAGTCGGCGAGCAGTACTTC. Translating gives CASSKGLKVGEQYF.

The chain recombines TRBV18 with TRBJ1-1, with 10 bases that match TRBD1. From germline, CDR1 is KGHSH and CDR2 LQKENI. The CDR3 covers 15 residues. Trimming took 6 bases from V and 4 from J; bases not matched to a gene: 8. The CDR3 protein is CASSRGTGVGTEAFF. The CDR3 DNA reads TGTGCCAGCTCCCGAGGGACAGGGGTGGGCACTGAAGCTTTCTTT.

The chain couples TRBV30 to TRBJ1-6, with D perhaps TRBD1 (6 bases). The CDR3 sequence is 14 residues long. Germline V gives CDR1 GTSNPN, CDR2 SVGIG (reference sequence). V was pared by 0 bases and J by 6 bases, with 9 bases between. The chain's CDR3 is CAWSVTGINSPLHF. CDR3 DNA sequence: TGTGCCTGGAGTGTGACAGGTATTAATTCACCCCTCCACTTT.

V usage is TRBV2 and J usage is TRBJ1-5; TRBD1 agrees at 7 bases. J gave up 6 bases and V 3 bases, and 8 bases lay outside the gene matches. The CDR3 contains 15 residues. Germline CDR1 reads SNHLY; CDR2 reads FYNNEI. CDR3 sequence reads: CASSDWAGGTQPQHF. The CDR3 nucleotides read TGTGCCAGCAGTGATTGGGCAGGGGGGACTCAGCCCCAGCATTTT.

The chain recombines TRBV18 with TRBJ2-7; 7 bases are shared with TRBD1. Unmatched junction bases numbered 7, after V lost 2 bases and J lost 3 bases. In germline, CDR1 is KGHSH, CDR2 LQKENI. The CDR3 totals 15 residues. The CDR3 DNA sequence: TGTGCCAGCTCACCAGGGGGACAGTTTTTCTACGAGCAGTACTTC. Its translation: CASSPGGQFFYEQYF.

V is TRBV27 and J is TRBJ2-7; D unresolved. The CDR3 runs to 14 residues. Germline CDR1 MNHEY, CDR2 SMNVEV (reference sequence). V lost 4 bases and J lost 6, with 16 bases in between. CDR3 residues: CASSSGTRNGEQYF. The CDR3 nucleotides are TGTGCCAGCAGTTCGGGTACAAGAAACGGCGAGCAGTACTTC.

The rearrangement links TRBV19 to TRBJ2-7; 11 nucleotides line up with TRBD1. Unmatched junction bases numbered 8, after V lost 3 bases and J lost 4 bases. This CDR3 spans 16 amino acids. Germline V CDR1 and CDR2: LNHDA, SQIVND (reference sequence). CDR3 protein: CASSILTGTGGYEQYF. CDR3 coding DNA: TGTGCCAGTAGTATTTTAACCGGGACAGGGGGGTACGAGCAGTACTTC. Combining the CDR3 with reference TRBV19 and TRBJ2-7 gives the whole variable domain DGGITQSPKYLFRKEGQNVTLSCEQNLNHDAMYWYRQDPGQGLRLIYYSQIVNDFQKGDIAEGYSVSREKKESFPLTVTSAQKNPTAFYLCASSILTGTGGYEQYFGPGTRLTVT.

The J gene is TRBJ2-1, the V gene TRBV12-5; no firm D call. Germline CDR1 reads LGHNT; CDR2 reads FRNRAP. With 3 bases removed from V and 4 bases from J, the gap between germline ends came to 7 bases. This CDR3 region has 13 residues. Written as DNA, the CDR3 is TGTGCTAGTGGTTTCACGGAATACAATGAGCAGTTCTTC. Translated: CASGFTEYNEQFF. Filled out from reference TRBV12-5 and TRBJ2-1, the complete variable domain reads DARVTQTPRHKVTEMGQEVTMRCQPILGHNTVFWYRQTMMQGLELLAYFRNRAPLDDSGMPKDRFSAEMPDATLATLKIQPSEPRDSAVYFCASGFTEYNEQFFGPGTRLTVL.

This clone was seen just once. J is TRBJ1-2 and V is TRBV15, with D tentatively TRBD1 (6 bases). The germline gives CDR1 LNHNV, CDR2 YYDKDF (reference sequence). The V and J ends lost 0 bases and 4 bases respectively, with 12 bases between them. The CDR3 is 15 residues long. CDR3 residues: CATSRDSGQFYGYTF. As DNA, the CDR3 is TGTGCCACCAGCAGAGATTCAGGACAGTTCTATGGCTACACCTTC.

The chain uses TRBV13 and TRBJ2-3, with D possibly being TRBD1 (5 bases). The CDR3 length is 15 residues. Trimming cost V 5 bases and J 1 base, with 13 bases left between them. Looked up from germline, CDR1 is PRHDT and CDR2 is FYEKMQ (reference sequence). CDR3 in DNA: TGTGCCAGCAGCCAAGGGCAGGGCGGCACAGATACGCAGTATTTT. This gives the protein CASSQGQGGTDTQYF.

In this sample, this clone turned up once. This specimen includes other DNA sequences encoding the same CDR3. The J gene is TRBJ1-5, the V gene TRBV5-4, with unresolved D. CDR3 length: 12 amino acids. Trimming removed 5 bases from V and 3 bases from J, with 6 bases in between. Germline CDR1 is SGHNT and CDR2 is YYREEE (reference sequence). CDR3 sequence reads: CASSFDNQPQHF. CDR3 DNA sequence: TGTGCCAGCAGTTTTGACAATCAGCCCCAGCATTTT.

The CDR3 DNA is TGCGCCAGCAGCCAAGTGGCCAGCTCCTACGAGCAGTACTTC. Protein: CASSQVASSYEQYF. The rearrangement joins TRBV4-3 to TRBJ2-7, with D hard to call. Trimming left V 1 base short and J 0 bases short, with 7 bases between. The CDR3 has 14 residues. Looked up from germline, CDR1 is LGHNA and CDR2 is YSLEER.

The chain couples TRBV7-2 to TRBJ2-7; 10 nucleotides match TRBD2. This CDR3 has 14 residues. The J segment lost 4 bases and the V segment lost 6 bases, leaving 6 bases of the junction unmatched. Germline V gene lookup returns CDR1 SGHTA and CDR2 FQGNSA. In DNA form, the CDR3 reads TGTGCCAGCAGGGGAGCTAGCGGGAGTTACGAGCAGTACTTC. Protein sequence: CASRGASGSYEQYF.

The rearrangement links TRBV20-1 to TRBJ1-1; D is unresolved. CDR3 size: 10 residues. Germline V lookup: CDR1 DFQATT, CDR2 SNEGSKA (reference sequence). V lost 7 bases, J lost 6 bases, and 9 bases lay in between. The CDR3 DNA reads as TGCAGTGTCGTCGGTCCTGAAGCTTTCTTT. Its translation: CSVVGPEAFF.

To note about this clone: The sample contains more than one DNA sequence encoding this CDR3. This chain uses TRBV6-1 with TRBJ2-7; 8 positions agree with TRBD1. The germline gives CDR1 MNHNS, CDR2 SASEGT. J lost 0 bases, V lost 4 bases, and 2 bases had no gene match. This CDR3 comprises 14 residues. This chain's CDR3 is CASSAQGGSYEQYF. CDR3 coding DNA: TGTGCCAGCAGTGCACAGGGGGGCTCCTACGAGCAGTACTTC.

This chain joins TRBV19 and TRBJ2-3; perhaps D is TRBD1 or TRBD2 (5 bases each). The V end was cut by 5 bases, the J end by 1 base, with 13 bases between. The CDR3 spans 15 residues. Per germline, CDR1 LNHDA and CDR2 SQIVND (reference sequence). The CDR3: CASSRPRGGTDTQYF. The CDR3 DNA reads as TGTGCCAGTAGTCGGCCGAGAGGGGGCACAGATACGCAGTATTTT.

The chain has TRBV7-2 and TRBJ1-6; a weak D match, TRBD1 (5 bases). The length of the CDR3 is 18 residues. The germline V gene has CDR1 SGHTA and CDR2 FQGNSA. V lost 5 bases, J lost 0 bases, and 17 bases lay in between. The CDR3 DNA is TGTGCCAGCAGCGACTTCTCGGGACCCAACTCCTATAATTCACCCCTCCACTTT. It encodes CASSDFSGPNSYNSPLHF.